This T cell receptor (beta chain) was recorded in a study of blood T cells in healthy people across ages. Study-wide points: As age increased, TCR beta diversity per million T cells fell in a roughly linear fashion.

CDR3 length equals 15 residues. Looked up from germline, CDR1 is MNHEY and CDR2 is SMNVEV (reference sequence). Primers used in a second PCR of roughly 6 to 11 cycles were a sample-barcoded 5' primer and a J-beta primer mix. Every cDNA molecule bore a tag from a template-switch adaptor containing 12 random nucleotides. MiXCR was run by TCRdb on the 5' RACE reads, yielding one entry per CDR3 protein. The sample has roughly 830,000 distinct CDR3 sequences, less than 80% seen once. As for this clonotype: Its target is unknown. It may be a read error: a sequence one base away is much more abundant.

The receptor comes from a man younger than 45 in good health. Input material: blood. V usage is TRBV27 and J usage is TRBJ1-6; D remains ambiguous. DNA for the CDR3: TGTGCCAGCACACCGGGGAGCTCCTATAATCCACCCCTCCACTTT. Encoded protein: CASTPGSSYNPPLHF.